The sequence of this T cell receptor beta chain was determined in a study of blood T cell repertoires in COVID-19. In the study overall: The United States, Italy and Spain supplied acute and convalescent COVID-19 samples. The analysed material was cDNA or gDNA that came from T cells, B-cell-depleted T cells, or PBMCs.

Patients from Seattle were sampled longitudinally, starting during active infection. The germline V gene encodes CDR1 SNHLY and CDR2 FYNNEI. Trimming took 7 bases from V and 1 from J, leaving 6 bases between them. The CDR3 loop spans 12 amino acids. In the study's own analysis: Estimates of nucleated cell counts were drawn from the amplification of reference gene primers. Here immunoSEQ multiplex PCR was the method, and the copy in TCRdb shows in-frame clones only, minus some. V, J and clone size are those of that table, while D and trimming were read from the DNA. The sample lists 250,000 to 350,000 clones, about 86% occurring once.

The genes are TRBV2 and TRBJ2-3; D perhaps matches TRBD2 (5 bases). The source material was peripheral blood. The receptor comes from a person aged 70 to 80 with COVID-19, enrolled during active disease. The CDR3 sequence is CASTRGTDTQYF. The CDR3 DNA is TGTGCCAGCACGAGGGGCACAGATACGCAGTATTTT.